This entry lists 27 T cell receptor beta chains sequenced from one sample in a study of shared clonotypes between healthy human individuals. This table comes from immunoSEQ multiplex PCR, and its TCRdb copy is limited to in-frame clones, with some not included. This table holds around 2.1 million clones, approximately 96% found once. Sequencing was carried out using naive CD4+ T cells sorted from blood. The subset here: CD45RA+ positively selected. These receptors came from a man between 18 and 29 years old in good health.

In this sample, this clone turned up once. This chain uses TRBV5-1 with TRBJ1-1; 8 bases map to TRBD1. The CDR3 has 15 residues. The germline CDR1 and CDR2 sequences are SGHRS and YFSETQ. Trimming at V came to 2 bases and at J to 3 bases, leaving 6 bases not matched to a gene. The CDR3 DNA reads TGCGCCAGCAGCTTAAGGACAGGGTCGGACACTGAAGCTTTCTTT. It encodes CASSLRTGSDTEAFF.

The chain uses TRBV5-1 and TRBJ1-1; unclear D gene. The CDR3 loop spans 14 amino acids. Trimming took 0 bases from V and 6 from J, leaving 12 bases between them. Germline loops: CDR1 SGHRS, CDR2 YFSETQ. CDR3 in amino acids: CASSLGPSSSEAFF. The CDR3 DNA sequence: TGCGCCAGCAGCTTGGGTCCGTCCTCCTCTGAAGCTTTCTTT. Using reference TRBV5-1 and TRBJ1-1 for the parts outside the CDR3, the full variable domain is KAGVTQTPRYLIKTRGQQVTLSCSPISGHRSVSWYQQTPGQGLQFLFEYFSETQRNKGNFPGRFSGRQFSNSRSEMNVSTLELGDSALYLCASSLGPSSSEAFFGQGTRLTVV.

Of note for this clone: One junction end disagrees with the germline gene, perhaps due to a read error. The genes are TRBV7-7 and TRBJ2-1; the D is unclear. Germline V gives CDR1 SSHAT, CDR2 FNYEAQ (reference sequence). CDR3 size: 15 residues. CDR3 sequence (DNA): TGTGCTAGCAGCTCGGACCAACTAACTTACAATGAGCAGTTCTTC. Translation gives CASSSDQLTYNEQFF.

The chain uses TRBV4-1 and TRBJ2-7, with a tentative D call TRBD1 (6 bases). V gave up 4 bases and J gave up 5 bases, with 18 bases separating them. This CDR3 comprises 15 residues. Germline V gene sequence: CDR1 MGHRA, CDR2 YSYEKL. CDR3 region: CASSPPGGGPHEQYF. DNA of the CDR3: TGCGCCAGCAGCCCCCCGGGTGGGGGCCCCCACGAGCAGTACTTC.

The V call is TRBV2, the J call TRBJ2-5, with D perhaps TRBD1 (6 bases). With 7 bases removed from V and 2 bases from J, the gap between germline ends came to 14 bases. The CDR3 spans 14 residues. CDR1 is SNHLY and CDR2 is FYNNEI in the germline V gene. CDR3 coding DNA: TGTGCCAGCAATTTACAGGGTTTGCAAGAGACCCAGTACTTC. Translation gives CASNLQGLQETQYF.

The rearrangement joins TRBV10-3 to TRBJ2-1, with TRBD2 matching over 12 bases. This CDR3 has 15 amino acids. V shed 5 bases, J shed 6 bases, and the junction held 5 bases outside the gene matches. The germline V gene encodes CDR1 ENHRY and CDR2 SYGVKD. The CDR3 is CAISSSSGRANEQFF. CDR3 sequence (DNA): TGTGCCATCAGTTCATCTAGCGGGAGGGCCAATGAGCAGTTCTTC.

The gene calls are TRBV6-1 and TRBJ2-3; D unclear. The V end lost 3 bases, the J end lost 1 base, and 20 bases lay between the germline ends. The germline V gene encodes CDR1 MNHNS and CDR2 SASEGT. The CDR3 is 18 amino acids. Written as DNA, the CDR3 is TGTGCCAGCAGTGAGGAACTCCTGGCCCTCCAGGGCACAGATACGCAGTATTTT. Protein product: CASSEELLALQGTDTQYF.

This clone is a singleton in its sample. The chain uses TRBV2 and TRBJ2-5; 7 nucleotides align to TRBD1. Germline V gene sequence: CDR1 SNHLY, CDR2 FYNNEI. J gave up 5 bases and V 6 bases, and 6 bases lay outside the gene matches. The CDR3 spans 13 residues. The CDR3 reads CASSLTGMETQYF. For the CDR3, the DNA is TGTGCCAGCAGCCTGACAGGGATGGAGACCCAGTACTTC.

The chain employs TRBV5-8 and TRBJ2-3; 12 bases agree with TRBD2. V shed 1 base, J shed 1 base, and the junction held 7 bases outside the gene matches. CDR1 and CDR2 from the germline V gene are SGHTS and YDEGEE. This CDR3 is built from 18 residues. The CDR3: CASSLSLAGGFRTDTQYF. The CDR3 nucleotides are TGTGCCAGCAGCTTGAGTCTAGCGGGAGGGTTCCGCACAGATACGCAGTATTTT.

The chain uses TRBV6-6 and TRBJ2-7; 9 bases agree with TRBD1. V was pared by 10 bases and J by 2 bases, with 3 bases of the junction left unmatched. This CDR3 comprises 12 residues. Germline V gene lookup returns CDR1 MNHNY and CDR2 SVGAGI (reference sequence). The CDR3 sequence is CATRQGAYEQYF. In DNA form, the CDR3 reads TGTGCCACCCGACAGGGGGCCTACGAGCAGTACTTC.

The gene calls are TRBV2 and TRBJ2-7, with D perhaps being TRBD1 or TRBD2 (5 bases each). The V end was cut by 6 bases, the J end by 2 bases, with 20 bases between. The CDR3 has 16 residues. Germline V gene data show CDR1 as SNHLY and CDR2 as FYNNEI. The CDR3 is CASRGVDTLRPYEQYF. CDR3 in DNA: TGTGCCAGCAGGGGGGTTGACACTTTACGGCCCTACGAGCAGTACTTC. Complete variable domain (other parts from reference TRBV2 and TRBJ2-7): EPEVTQTPSHQVTQMGQEVILRCVPISNHLYFYWYRQILGQKVEFLVSFYNNEISEKSEIFDDQFSVERPDGSNFTLKIRSTKLEDSAMYFCASRGVDTLRPYEQYFGPGTRLTVT.

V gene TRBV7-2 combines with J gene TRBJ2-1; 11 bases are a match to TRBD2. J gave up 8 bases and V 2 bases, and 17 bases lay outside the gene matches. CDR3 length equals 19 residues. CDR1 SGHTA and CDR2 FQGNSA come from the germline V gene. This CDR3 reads CASSLRLAGRGRGSDEQFF. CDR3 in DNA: TGTGCCAGCAGCTTAAGACTAGCGGGAAGGGGTCGGGGTTCGGATGAGCAGTTCTTC. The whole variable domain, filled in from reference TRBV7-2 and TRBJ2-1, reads GAGVSQSPSNKVTEKGKDVELRCDPISGHTALYWYRQSLGQGLEFLIYFQGNSAPDKSGLPSDRFSAERTGGSVSTLTIQRTQQEDSAVYLCASSLRLAGRGRGSDEQFFGPGTRLTVL.

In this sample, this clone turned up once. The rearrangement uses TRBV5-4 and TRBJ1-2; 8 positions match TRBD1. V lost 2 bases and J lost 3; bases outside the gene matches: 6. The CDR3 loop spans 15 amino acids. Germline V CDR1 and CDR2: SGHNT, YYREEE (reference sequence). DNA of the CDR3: TGTGCCAGCAGCTTACCCCTGGACAGGGACTATGGCTACACCTTC. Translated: CASSLPLDRDYGYTF.

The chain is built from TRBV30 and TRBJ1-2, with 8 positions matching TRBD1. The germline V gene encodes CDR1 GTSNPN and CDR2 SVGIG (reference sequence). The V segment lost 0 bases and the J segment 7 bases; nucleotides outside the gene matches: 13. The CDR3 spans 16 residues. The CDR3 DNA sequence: TGTGCCTGGAGTGTAAACGAATGGACAGGGAGCCGTGGCTACACCTTC. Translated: CAWSVNEWTGSRGYTF.

CDR3 in amino acids: CASRNGATDRVGYTF. As DNA, the CDR3 is TGTGCCAGTAGAAATGGGGCCACTGACAGGGTTGGCTACACCTTC. The chain joins TRBV19 to TRBJ1-2, with 7 nucleotides matching TRBD1. This CDR3 spans 15 amino acids. Germline lookup yields CDR1 LNHDA and CDR2 SQIVND (reference sequence). The ends lost 6 bases at V and 7 bases at J; junction bases unmatched: 14. The full variable domain, with the rest looked up from reference TRBV19 and TRBJ1-2, is DGGITQSPKYLFRKEGQNVTLSCEQNLNHDAMYWYRQDPGQGLRLIYYSQIVNDFQKGDIAEGYSVSREKKESFPLTVTSAQKNPTAFYLCASRNGATDRVGYTFGSGTRLTVV.

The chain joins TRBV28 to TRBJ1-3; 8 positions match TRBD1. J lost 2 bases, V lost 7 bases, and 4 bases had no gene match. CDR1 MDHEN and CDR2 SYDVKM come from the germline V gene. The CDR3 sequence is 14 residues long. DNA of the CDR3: TGTGCCAGCAACCTACAGGGGGCTGGAAACACCATATATTTT. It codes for CASNLQGAGNTIYF.

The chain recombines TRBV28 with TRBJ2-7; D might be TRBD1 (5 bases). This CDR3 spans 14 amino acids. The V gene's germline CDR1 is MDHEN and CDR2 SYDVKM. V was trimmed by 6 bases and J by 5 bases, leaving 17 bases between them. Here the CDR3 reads CASSPPRQFHEQYF. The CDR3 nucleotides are TGTGCCAGCAGCCCACCTCGACAGTTCCACGAGCAGTACTTC. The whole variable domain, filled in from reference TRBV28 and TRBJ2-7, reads DVKVTQSSRYLVKRTGEKVFLECVQDMDHENMFWYRQDPGLGLRLIYFSYDVKMKEKGDIPEGYSVSREKKERFSLILESASTNQTSMYLCASSPPRQFHEQYFGPGTRLTVT.

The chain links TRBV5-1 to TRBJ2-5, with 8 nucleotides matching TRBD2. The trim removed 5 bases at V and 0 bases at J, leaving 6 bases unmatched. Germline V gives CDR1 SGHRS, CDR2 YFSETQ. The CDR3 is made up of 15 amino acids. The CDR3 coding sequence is TGCGCCAGCAGTAGTAGCGGGAACCACCAAGAGACCCAGTACTTC. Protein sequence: CASSSSGNHQETQYF.

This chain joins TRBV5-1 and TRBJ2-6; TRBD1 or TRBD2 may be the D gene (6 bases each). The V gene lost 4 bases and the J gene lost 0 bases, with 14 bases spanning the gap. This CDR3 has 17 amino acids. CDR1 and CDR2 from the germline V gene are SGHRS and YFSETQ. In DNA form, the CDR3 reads TGCGCCAGCAGCCCGTCCGGAGGGGGCTCTGGGGCCAACGTCCTGACTTTC. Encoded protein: CASSPSGGGSGANVLTF.

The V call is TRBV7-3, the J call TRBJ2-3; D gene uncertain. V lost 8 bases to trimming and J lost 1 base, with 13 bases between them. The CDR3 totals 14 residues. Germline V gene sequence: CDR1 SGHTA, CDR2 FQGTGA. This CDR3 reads CASSETPGTDTQYF. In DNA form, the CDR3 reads TGTGCCAGCTCCGAGACACCCGGCACAGATACGCAGTATTTT. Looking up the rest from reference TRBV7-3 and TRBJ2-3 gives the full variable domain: GAGVSQTPSNKVTEKGKYVELRCDPISGHTALYWYRQSLGQGPEFLIYFQGTGAADDSGLPNDRFFAVRPEGSVSTLKIQRTERGDSAVYLCASSETPGTDTQYFGPGTRLTVL.

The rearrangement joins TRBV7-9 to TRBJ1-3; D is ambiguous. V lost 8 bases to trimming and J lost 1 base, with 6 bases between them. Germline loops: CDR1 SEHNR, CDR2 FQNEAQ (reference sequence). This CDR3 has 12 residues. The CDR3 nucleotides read TGTGCCAGCGGGCATTCTGGAAACACCATATATTTT. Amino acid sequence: CASGHSGNTIYF.

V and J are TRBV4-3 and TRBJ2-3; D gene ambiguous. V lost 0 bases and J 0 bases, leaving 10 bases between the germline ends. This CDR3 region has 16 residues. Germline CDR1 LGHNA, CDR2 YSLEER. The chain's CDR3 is CASSQDRTSSTDTQYF. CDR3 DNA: TGCGCCAGCAGCCAAGATAGGACCTCTAGCACAGATACGCAGTATTTT.

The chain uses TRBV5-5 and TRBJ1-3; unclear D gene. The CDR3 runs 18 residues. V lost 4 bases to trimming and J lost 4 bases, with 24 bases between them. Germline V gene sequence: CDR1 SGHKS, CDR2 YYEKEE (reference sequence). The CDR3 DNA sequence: TGTGCCAGCAGCCCACGGCTCACGCCGGGCAGGAGAGGAAACACCATATATTTT. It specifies CASSPRLTPGRRGNTIYF.

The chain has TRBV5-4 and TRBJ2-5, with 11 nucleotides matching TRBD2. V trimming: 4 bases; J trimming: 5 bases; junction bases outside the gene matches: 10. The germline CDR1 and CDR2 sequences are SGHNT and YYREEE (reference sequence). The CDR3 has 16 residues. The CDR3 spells CASSGLAGGGKETQYF. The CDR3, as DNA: TGTGCCAGCAGCGGATTAGCGGGAGGGGGGAAGGAGACCCAGTACTTC.

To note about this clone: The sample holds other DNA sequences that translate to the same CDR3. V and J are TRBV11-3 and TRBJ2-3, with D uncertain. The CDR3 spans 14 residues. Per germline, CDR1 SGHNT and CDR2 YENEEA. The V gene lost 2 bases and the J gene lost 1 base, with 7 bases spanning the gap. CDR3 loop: CASSLSGGTDTQYF. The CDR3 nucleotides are TGTGCCAGCAGCTTATCTGGGGGCACAGATACGCAGTATTTT.

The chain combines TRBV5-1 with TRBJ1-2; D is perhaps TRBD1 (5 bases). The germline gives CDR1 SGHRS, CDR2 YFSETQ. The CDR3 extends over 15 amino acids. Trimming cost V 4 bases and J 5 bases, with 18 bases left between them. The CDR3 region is CASSDEKPQGYGYTF. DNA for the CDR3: TGCGCCAGCAGCGACGAAAAGCCCCAGGGATATGGCTACACCTTC. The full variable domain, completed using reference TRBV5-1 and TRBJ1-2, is KAGVTQTPRYLIKTRGQQVTLSCSPISGHRSVSWYQQTPGQGLQFLFEYFSETQRNKGNFPGRFSGRQFSNSRSEMNVSTLELGDSALYLCASSDEKPQGYGYTFGSGTRLTVV.

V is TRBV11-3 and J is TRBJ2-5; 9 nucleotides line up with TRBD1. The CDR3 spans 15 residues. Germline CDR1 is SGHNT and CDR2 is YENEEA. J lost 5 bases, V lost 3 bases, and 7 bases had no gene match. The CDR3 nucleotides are TGTGCCAGCAGCTTGGGACAGGGACGGATGGAGACCCAGTACTTC. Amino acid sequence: CASSLGQGRMETQYF. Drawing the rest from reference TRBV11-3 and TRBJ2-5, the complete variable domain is EAGVVQSPRYKIIEKKQPVAFWCNPISGHNTLYWYLQNLGQGPELLIRYENEEAVDDSQLPKDRFSAERLKGVDSTLKIQPAELGDSAVYLCASSLGQGRMETQYFGPGTRLLVL.